The entry below describes one T cell receptor beta chain. The antigen it binds to is not known. Within one base of it there is no much larger clone, and no base qualities were kept. Reading the label with the study, this specimen's time point is: cells obtained before transplantation from donor or recipient. CD3+CD4+ and CD3+CD8+ populations were FACS-sorted from unstimulated pre-transplant donor and recipient cells taken from spleen or lymph nodes. This record comes from a study of graft-versus-host responses after intestinal transplantation (dated by TCRdb to the early 2020s). With regard to the full study: Multivisceral, liver-intestinal, or isolated intestinal transplants were received by the recipients. All recipients received anti-thymocyte globulin induction followed by maintenance tacrolimus and steroids for approximately 3 years. Bulk TCR-beta CDR3 sequencing was used to track graft-versus-host and host-versus-graft alloreactive T cell clones in the graft, circulation and bone marrow after intestinal transplantation. To identify alloreactive clones, pre-transplant mixed lymphocyte reaction products were sequenced and compared with unstimulated pre-transplant donor and recipient T cells. A cohort of 20 to 25 intestinal transplant recipients, including one retransplant, was enrolled, and a few patients lacking pretransplant specimens were excluded. A peak of at least 4% donor T cells among recipient peripheral blood mononuclear cells was the definition used for donor T cell macrochimerism. Rather than going through the commercial service, samples from a few later patients were sequenced in-house on an Illumina MiSeq and processed with MiXCR. The investigation overall reported the following: Early after transplant, peak levels of circulating GvH clones were associated with declines in HvG clones. The conclusions were limited by the relatively low number and heterogeneity of the intestinal transplant patients. High GvH to HvG T cell clonal ratios were observed in the allografts of patients with donor T cell macrochimerism. GvH clones were found in recipient bone marrow, and some of the GvH clones appeared earlier in ileal mucosa or blood, which is consistent with an intestinal mucosal origin.

According to the germline V gene, CDR1 reads MDHEN and CDR2 reads SYDVKM. The CDR3 measures 19 amino acids from cysteine to phenylalanine. CDR3 DNA only is kept here, 57 bases in frame from base 1. Trimming accounts for 5 bases at V and 2 bases at J, while the number of junction bases matched to no gene is 14. The receptor library was made with the immunoSEQ multiplex PCR assay. In most patients, genomic DNA was isolated using the Qiagen DNeasy Blood and Tissue Kit and sent frozen to Adaptive Biotechnologies for TCR sequencing. For most patients, genomic DNA was subjected to high-throughput TCR-beta CDR3 sequencing by Adaptive Biotechnologies. Per the source publication's procedure: Adaptive's ImmunoSEQ software was the source of the TCR sequencing data for 18 patients, while a few other patients were processed with MiXCR and VDJtools. To correct CD4 versus CD8 sorting errors, any sequence found in both subsets at a frequency ratio below 5:1 was removed. CDR3 nucleotide sequences shared by donor and recipient were removed because the origin of these sequences could not be assigned. To be classed as alloreactive, a clone needed at least 2-fold expansion over unstimulated cells and a minimum CFSE-low frequency of 0.002% (template counts) or 0.001% (read counts). Clones were considered mappable if detected in sequenced pre-transplant spleen, lymph node, or MLR CFSE-low populations of the donor or recipient. The cumulative frequency of alloreactive clones was calculated as a percentage of all sequences, weighted by copy number. This immuneACCESS table, as held by TCRdb, lists in-frame sequences with V and J called but not all clones. Of the missing ones, under half trace to an unresolved V gene in checked studies; the others have no known cause. The V and J calls and clone size come from that table; D and trimming were worked out from the DNA. Recorded for this sample are under 90,000 clones; roughly 89% of them occurred a single time. Clones ranked in the top ten supply 4% of the sample.

The specimen comprised unstimulated CD8+ T cells sorted from spleen or lymph node cells, sampled before transplant. The clonotype comes from a human donor who was the organ donor for an intestinal transplant. The V and J segments used are TRBV28 and TRBJ2-3, with 12 middle bases fitting TRBD1. The DNA sequence reads TGTGCCAGCAGTCTACAGGGACAGGGGGCTGTGTTAGTCACAGATACGCAGTATTTT. This gives the protein CASSLQGQGAVLVTDTQYF.